This T cell receptor (beta chain) was captured in a study of T-cell reconstitution after alpha-beta-depleted transplantation in children. Library preparation (for TCRbeta) was performed with unique molecular identifiers. TCRdb analysed the PCR reads with MiXCR anew, one entry per CDR3 protein. The profile shows 97,000 or so distinct CDR3 sequences, roughly 6% of them singletons. In its sample, this clonotype was seen many times. Its antigen is not known. V was pared by 2 bases and J by 0 bases, with 6 bases of the junction left unmatched. This CDR3 spans 16 amino acids. Whole-study results and caveats: Alpha-beta T cells about two months after transplant reportedly derived from several hundred expanded graft clones. Fresh T-cell production supplied most of the T-cell counts and diversity seen one year after transplant. It was surviving recipient T cells and thymic progenitors that gave some patients high TCRbeta diversity at day 60.

This TCR came from a female patient aged 2-9 years who had a stem cell transplant for Fanconi anemia, so the T cells may come from the graft donor. The sequences come from PBMCs, mostly from graft donor cells, collected 60 days after TCRalphabeta/CD19-depleted stem cell transplant. V usage is TRBV12-3 or TRBV12-4 and J usage is TRBJ2-7; 8 nucleotides align to TRBD2. The CDR3 region has the DNA TGTGCCAGCAGTTTAATGACGGGGGGGCTCTCCTACGAGCAGTACTTC. Translation gives CASSLMTGGLSYEQYF.